One and the same sample provided the 25 T cell receptor beta chains below, sequenced in a study of T cell changes during pregnancy in multiple sclerosis. The table came from immunoSEQ multiplex PCR; TCRdb's copy has only in-frame clones and leaves some out. The sample contains tens of thousands of clones, roughly 91% of which appear only once. Sequences were derived from CD8+ T cells from peripheral blood mononuclear cells, sampled in the second trimester of pregnancy. The receptor source for this set is a female donor with multiple sclerosis, enrolled in a pregnancy study.

The chain joins TRBV27 to TRBJ2-2; 11 bases fit TRBD2. Per germline, CDR1 MNHEY and CDR2 SMNVEV (reference sequence). This CDR3 region has 17 residues. Losses at the gene ends were 1 base for V and 4 bases for J; bases not matched to a gene: 5. The CDR3 sequence is CASSLFSSGGGTGELFF. The DNA of the CDR3 is TGTGCCAGCAGTTTATTCAGTAGCGGGGGGGGCACCGGGGAGCTGTTTTTT.

The chain recombines TRBV27 with TRBJ2-5; no definite D call. CDR1 and CDR2 (germline): MNHEY, SMNVEV (reference sequence). Trimming removed 0 bases at V and 1 base at J, with 9 bases between. The CDR3 totals 15 residues. CDR3 bases: TGTGCCAGCAGTTTATCGATACAACCCCAAGAGACCCAGTACTTC. It translates to CASSLSIQPQETQYF.

The CDR3 region is CASSSGTGFGNTIYF. In DNA, the CDR3 is TGTGCCAGCAGCTCAGGGACAGGGTTTGGAAACACCATATATTTT. The rearrangement uses TRBV7-2 and TRBJ1-3, with 9 bases fitting TRBD1. Germline-derived CDR1 and CDR2 are SGHTA and FQGNSA. Germline trimming cut 4 bases from V and 3 bases from J; bases unmatched to any gene: 4. This CDR3 contains 15 residues.

A single count supports this clone. This chain connects TRBV28 to TRBJ2-3; 10 bases agree with TRBD1. Germline trimming cut 6 bases from V and 4 bases from J; bases unmatched to any gene: 10. This CDR3 region has 16 residues. In germline, CDR1 is MDHEN, CDR2 SYDVKM. Written as DNA, the CDR3 is TGTGCCAGCAGGACTCGGGACAGGGGTGAGGCAGATACGCAGTATTTT. It is translated as CASRTRDRGEADTQYF.

V and J are TRBV7-8 and TRBJ2-5, with 7 positions matching TRBD1. The V and J ends lost 5 bases and 2 bases, in that order; junction bases with no gene match: 8. Germline CDR1 reads SGHVS; CDR2 reads FQNEAQ. The CDR3 has 15 residues. CDR3 coding DNA: TGTGCCAGCAGCACAGAGGACAGGATACAAGAGACCCAGTACTTC. Translating gives CASSTEDRIQETQYF. Variable domain in full (rest from reference TRBV7-8 and TRBJ2-5): GAGVSQSPRYKVAKRGQDVALRCDPISGHVSLFWYQQALGQGPEFLTYFQNEAQLDKSGLPSDRFFAERPEGSVSTLKIQRTQQEDSAVYLCASSTEDRIQETQYFGPGTRLLVL.

The count of this clone is one. This chain links TRBV4-1 with TRBJ2-1, with 14 bases identical to TRBD2. The ends lost 5 bases at V and 7 bases at J; junction bases unmatched: 4. Looked up from germline, CDR1 is MGHRA and CDR2 is YSYEKL. CDR3 length equals 15 residues. The DNA of the CDR3 is TGCGCCAGCAGCTGGACTAGCGGGAGGAAGAATGAGCAGTTCTTC. Its protein product is CASSWTSGRKNEQFF.

The chain joins TRBV30 to TRBJ2-3; TRBD2 matches at 7 bases. The J segment lost 6 bases and the V segment lost 1 base, leaving 10 bases of the junction unmatched. Germline lookup yields CDR1 GTSNPN and CDR2 SVGIG (reference sequence). The CDR3 covers 15 residues. CDR3 sequence: CAWSEGGGIGDTQYF. CDR3 nucleotide sequence: TGTGCCTGGAGTGAGGGCGGGGGAATAGGGGATACGCAGTATTTT.

This clone was observed a single time. This chain links TRBV6-4 with TRBJ2-3; D is unresolved. The CDR3 is made up of 14 amino acids. With 2 bases removed from V and 14 bases from J, the gap between germline ends came to 20 bases. The germline V gene encodes CDR1 MRHNA and CDR2 SNTAGT. Here the CDR3 reads CASSDMAPSSQPYF. The DNA of the CDR3 is TGTGCCAGCAGTGACATGGCACCCTCGTCACAGCCGTATTTT.

The rearrangement uses TRBV9 and TRBJ2-7; 9 bases line up with TRBD1. The CDR3 extends over 19 amino acids. Trimming removed 3 bases from V and 1 base from J; junction bases left unmatched: 17. Germline V gene lookup returns CDR1 SGDLS and CDR2 YYNGEE. DNA for the CDR3: TGTGCCAGCAGCGCGGAGGACAGGGGTCGCGAGTATGGTTCCTACGAGCAGTACTTC. Its protein is CASSAEDRGREYGSYEQYF.

This chain links TRBV5-4 with TRBJ2-7; TRBD1 is a possible D gene (6 bases). V gave up 5 bases and J gave up 2 bases, with 11 bases separating them. CDR3 length: 13 residues. The germline gives CDR1 SGHNT, CDR2 YYREEE (reference sequence). The CDR3 DNA reads TGTGCCAGCAGTGGACAGAACGCCTACGAGCAGTACTTC. Protein sequence: CASSGQNAYEQYF.

The chain is built from TRBV25-1 and TRBJ2-2; no clear D. Germline V gene sequence: CDR1 MGHDK, CDR2 SYGVNS. This CDR3 is built from 10 residues. Trimming cost V 11 bases and J 6 bases, with 7 bases left between them. The CDR3 region is CAVRAGELFF. The DNA of the CDR3 is TGTGCCGTTCGGGCCGGGGAGCTGTTTTTT. The complete variable domain, with remaining parts taken from reference TRBV25-1 and TRBJ2-2, reads EADIYQTPRYLVIGTGKKITLECSQTMGHDKMYWYQQDPGMELHLIHYSYGVNSTEKGDLSSESTVSRIRTEHFPLTLESARPSHTSQYLCAVRAGELFFGEGSRLTVL.

This chain links TRBV27 with TRBJ2-4, with D unresolved. The CDR3 consists of 16 residues. Germline V gene data show CDR1 as MNHEY and CDR2 as SMNVEV (reference sequence). V was shortened by 0 bases and J by 0 bases, with 9 bases between the two germline ends. The CDR3 spells CASSLSEVLAKNIQYF. CDR3 nucleotides: TGTGCCAGCAGTTTATCTGAGGTCTTAGCCAAAAACATTCAGTACTTC.

J is TRBJ2-7 and V is TRBV4-2; 7 bases are shared with TRBD1. This CDR3 region has 16 residues. Germline lookup yields CDR1 LGHNA and CDR2 YNFKEQ. Trimming cost V 2 bases and J 2 bases; bases outside gene matches: 9. DNA of the CDR3: TGTGCCAGCAGCCAAACGTATAGGGGGCCGACCTACGAGCAGTACTTC. It is translated as CASSQTYRGPTYEQYF.

This sequence joins TRBV14 and TRBJ1-1; no reliable D call. The CDR3 loop spans 15 amino acids. Germline values: CDR1 SGHDN, CDR2 FVKESK. Trimming stripped 0 bases from V and 0 bases from J, with 8 bases between. The CDR3 region is CASSQERVVNTEAFF. DNA of the CDR3: TGTGCCAGCAGCCAAGAAAGAGTGGTGAACACTGAAGCTTTCTTT.

In regard to this clone: The sample has other DNA sequences that encode this CDR3 too. The CDR3 coding sequence is TGTGCCAGTAGTATTGGAGGGACCCCCATTGAGCAGTACTTC. It specifies CASSIGGTPIEQYF. V usage is TRBV19 and J usage is TRBJ2-7, with a weak D call TRBD2 (6 bases). The CDR3 is 14 residues long. Germline CDR1 reads LNHDA; CDR2 reads SQIVND (reference sequence). The germline V and J ends were trimmed by 3 bases and 7 bases, with 16 bases remaining between them.

This chain uses TRBV6-4 with TRBJ2-3; 12 bases line up with TRBD2. CDR1 MRHNA and CDR2 SNTAGT come from the germline V gene. The CDR3 runs to 14 residues. V was clipped by 4 bases and J by 5 bases; unmatched bases: 1. This CDR3 is CASSGGLAGDTQYF. The CDR3 bases are TGTGCCAGCAGTGGGGGACTAGCGGGAGATACGCAGTATTTT.

The chain joins TRBV12-5 to TRBJ1-1; the match to TRBD1 covers 9 bases. Germline-derived CDR1 and CDR2 are LGHNT and FRNRAP. This CDR3 is built from 17 residues. V trimming: 3 bases; J trimming: 0 bases; junction bases outside the gene matches: 8. In nucleotides, the CDR3 is TGTGCTAGTGGTTTTATCCCGGGACAGGGTCTGAACACTGAAGCTTTCTTT. Amino acids: CASGFIPGQGLNTEAFF.

V is TRBV6-5 and J is TRBJ2-7; the match to TRBD1 covers 9 bases. The CDR3 consists of 14 residues. J gave up 2 bases and V 7 bases, and 6 bases lay outside the gene matches. The V gene's germline CDR1 is MNHEY and CDR2 SVGAGI. The CDR3 DNA is TGTGCCAGCATTAAAGACAGGGGGACCTACGAGCAGTACTTC. Protein: CASIKDRGTYEQYF.

This sequence joins TRBV9 and TRBJ1-1; D remains unclear. Per germline, CDR1 SGDLS and CDR2 YYNGEE. This CDR3 has 13 residues. V lost 0 bases to trimming and J lost 4 bases, with 7 bases between them. The CDR3 loop reads CASSVVASTEAFF. Here the CDR3 DNA reads TGTGCCAGCAGCGTAGTAGCCTCCACTGAAGCTTTCTTT.

The table lists this clone with a count of one. V is TRBV18 and J is TRBJ2-3, with D uncertain. With 3 bases removed from V and 2 bases from J, the gap between germline ends came to 12 bases. This CDR3 contains 15 residues. The germline V gene has CDR1 KGHSH and CDR2 LQKENI. CDR3 nucleotides: TGTGCCAGCTCACCCGAGGTACCTGACACAGATACGCAGTATTTT. Protein product: CASSPEVPDTDTQYF.

The CDR3 bases are TGTGCCACGCAGGTTGGCAATCAGCCCCAGCATTTT. Encoded protein: CATQVGNQPQHF. This chain links TRBV5-4 with TRBJ1-5; D call uncertain. The CDR3 totals 12 residues. CDR1 and CDR2 (germline): SGHNT, YYREEE (reference sequence). The ends were cut back, 9 bases at V and 2 bases at J, with 9 bases in the middle.

This chain joins TRBV4-3 and TRBJ1-4; D not certain. This CDR3 region has 15 residues. Germline loops: CDR1 LGHNA, CDR2 YSLEER. Trimming removed 0 bases at V and 5 bases at J, with 10 bases between. The CDR3 loop is CASSQERQSNEKLFF. CDR3 DNA: TGCGCCAGCAGCCAAGAACGCCAGTCAAATGAAAAACTGTTTTTT.

The chain has TRBV4-2 and TRBJ2-7; possibly TRBD2 for D (6 bases). Germline V CDR1 and CDR2: LGHNA, YNFKEQ. The ends were cut back, 1 base at V and 4 bases at J, with 8 bases in the middle. CDR3 length: 13 amino acids. The CDR3 DNA reads TGTGCCAGCAGCCAAGCGGGGGAGTACGAGCAGTACTTC. Translation: CASSQAGEYEQYF.

The chain employs TRBV5-8 and TRBJ1-3, with 8 nucleotides matching TRBD1. V gave up 4 bases and J gave up 2 bases; unmatched junction bases: 8. The length of the CDR3 is 16 residues. Looked up from germline, CDR1 is SGHTS and CDR2 is YDEGEE. The CDR3 loop reads CASSAAGGPPGNTIYF. CDR3 bases: TGTGCCAGCAGCGCAGCAGGGGGCCCGCCTGGAAACACCATATATTTT. The full variable domain, rest sourced from reference TRBV5-8 and TRBJ1-3, is EAGVTQSPTHLIKTRGQQATLRCSPISGHTSVYWYQQALGLGLQFLLWYDEGEERNRGNFPPRFSGRQFPNYSSELNVNALELEDSALYLCASSAAGGPPGNTIYFGEGSWLTVV.

Only one count was recorded for this clone. V gene TRBV13 combines with J gene TRBJ1-1; the D is unclear. Trimming pared 7 bases from V and 1 base from J, leaving 13 bases between. The CDR3 spans 14 residues. In germline, CDR1 is PRHDT, CDR2 FYEKMQ (reference sequence). The CDR3 nucleotides are TGTGCCAGCACCCCTGGGGAGGGGAACACTGAAGCTTTCTTT. This encodes CASTPGEGNTEAFF.